The 3 T cell receptor beta chains below all came from one sample that was sequenced in a study of OX40 agonist ivuxolimab in advanced cancers. TCRdb's table, derived via immunoSEQ multiplex PCR, lists solely in-frame clones and lacks some. The data show 60,000 to 70,000 clones, 75% to 90% seen once. The source was CD4+ or CD8+ T cells sorted from blood, collected in a trial of the OX40 agonist ivuxolimab. The receptors here all came from an adult with an advanced solid tumor such as melanoma, head and neck, liver or kidney cancer.

This sequence joins TRBV6-1 and TRBJ2-1, with 7 bases aligning to TRBD1. The J segment lost 6 bases and the V segment lost 6 bases, leaving 8 bases of the junction unmatched. There are 14 residues in the CDR3. Germline CDR1 reads MNHNS; CDR2 reads SASEGT. The CDR3 nucleotides read TGTGCCAGCAGGATATACAGGGGAAGCAATGAGCAGTTCTTC. Protein product: CASRIYRGSNEQFF.

V is TRBV9 and J is TRBJ1-2; the D is unclear. V gave up 4 bases and J gave up 2 bases, with 12 bases separating them. The germline gives CDR1 SGDLS, CDR2 YYNGEE. There are 14 residues in the CDR3. The CDR3 bases are TGTGCCAGCAGCCCTATGACCGGGAACTATGGCTACACCTTC. It encodes CASSPMTGNYGYTF.

The V call is TRBV28, the J call TRBJ1-3; 7 nucleotides line up with TRBD1. V shed 4 bases, J shed 0 bases, and the junction held 21 bases outside the gene matches. Germline values: CDR1 MDHEN, CDR2 SYDVKM. CDR3 length equals 21 residues. In DNA form, the CDR3 reads TGTGCCAGCAGTTCGCCCGGGTATAGACAGGGTCCAACAAGCTCTGGAAACACCATATATTTT. Amino acid sequence: CASSSPGYRQGPTSSGNTIYF.